This paragraph covers one TCR beta chain sequence. Other DNA sequences in the same sample also yield this CDR3. The data belong to a study of blood T cell repertoires in COVID-19. Sequencing used immunoSEQ multiplex PCR; TCRdb keeps in-frame clones, though not all of them. In the table there are approximately 270,000 clones, approximately 83% of which are singletons. The germline V gene has CDR1 SGHAT and CDR2 FQNNGV. Trimming cost V 5 bases and J 2 bases, with 5 bases left between them. This CDR3 spans 12 amino acids. This chain connects TRBV11-2 to TRBJ2-3; D gene ambiguous. This receptor was taken from a woman in her 30s who had recovered from COVID-19. Sequencing used PBMCs or T cells enriched from blood (not recorded which). The CDR3 region has the DNA TGTGCCAGCAGCCCTTCCACAGATACGCAGTATTTT. Translating gives CASSPSTDTQYF.